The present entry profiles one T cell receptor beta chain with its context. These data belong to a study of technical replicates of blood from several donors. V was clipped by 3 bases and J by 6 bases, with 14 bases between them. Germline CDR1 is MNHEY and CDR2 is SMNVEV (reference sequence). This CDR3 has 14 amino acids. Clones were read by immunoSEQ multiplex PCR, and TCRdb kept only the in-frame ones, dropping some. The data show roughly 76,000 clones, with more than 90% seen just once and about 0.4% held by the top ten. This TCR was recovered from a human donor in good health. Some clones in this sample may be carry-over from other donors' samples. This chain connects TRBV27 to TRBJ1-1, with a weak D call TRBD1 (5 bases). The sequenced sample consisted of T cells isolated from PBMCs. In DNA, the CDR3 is TGTGCCAGCAGTTTGTCGCCAGGGTTCTCTGAAGCTTTCTTT. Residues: CASSLSPGFSEAFF.